The entry below describes one TCR beta chain. Its antigen remains unknown. The sample comes from a study of cytomegalovirus exposure and HLA in healthy donors. Findings and limits, study-wide: Rates of TCR association differed by HLA locus in a later analysis, with DRB1 highest and HLA-C lowest. In a later analysis, a missense DCLRE1C variant was linked to TCR beta V- and J-gene trimming.

The CDR3 totals 14 residues. A multiplex PCR was run with 60 Vbeta primers and 13 Jbeta primers. Here immunoSEQ multiplex PCR was the method, and the copy in TCRdb shows in-frame clones only, minus some. This sample has fewer than 55,000 clones, with around 67% found just once. The gene calls are TRBV21-1 and TRBJ2-7; the D segment call TRBD2 is taken from the table without a DNA check. TRBV21-1 is termed a pseudogene. Sequencing was done on a sample of PBMCs. The sequence came from a woman aged 45 to 65 in good health and CMV-seropositive. The CDR3 sequence: CASSKARGYYEQYF. The CDR3 DNA sequence: TGTGCCAGCAGCAAAGCACGCGGGTACTACGAGCAGTACTTC.